This T cell receptor (beta chain) came from a study of shared clonotypes between healthy human individuals. This CDR3 has 14 amino acids. CDR1 and CDR2 (germline): SGHDT, YYEEEE. Trimming took 4 bases from V and 7 from J; bases not matched to a gene: 6. Original processing notes: For the immunoSEQ data, sequences were junction-only without quality scores, so filtering differed. Here immunoSEQ multiplex PCR was the method, and the copy in TCRdb shows in-frame clones only, minus some. Clonal size and the V and J genes are those of that table, whereas D and trimming came from the DNA. The data hold 850,000 to 1,200,000 clones, with approximately 76% observed a single time.

This chain joins TRBV5-6 and TRBJ1-5; 9 bases are shared with TRBD1. Sequenced sample: memory CD4+ T cells sorted from blood. Indicated subset: CD45RA-negative fraction. This TCR was sampled from a man in his late teens or twenties in good health. In DNA form, the CDR3 reads TGTGCCAGCAGCCGGACAGGGGACGGGCAGCCCCAGCATTTT. Translated: CASSRTGDGQPQHF.